The present entry profiles one T cell receptor (beta chain) with its context. No antigen is known for it. CDR1 is MNHNS, CDR2 SASEGT, per germline. The CDR3 runs 15 residues. Unmatched junction bases numbered 6, after V lost 5 bases and J lost 4 bases. Profiling that covered TCR beta VDJ and CDR3 relied on genomic DNA as its template. TCRdb independently ran MiXCR on the reads; one entry per CDR3 protein. This sample has around 200,000 distinct CDR3 sequences; 60% to 65% occur once, and the top ten carry over 25%. This record comes from a study of CD8+CD57+ T cells in acquired aplastic anemia. Study summary: Across the sorted CD4+ and CD8+ cells, DNA amounts averaged approximately 3.1 ug. CD4+ cells from healthy donors averaged around 10 million reads.

Overall study findings and caveats: Between patients and controls, around 30 CD8+ CDR3 sequences were found in common.

What was sequenced was sorted CD4+, CD8+, or CD8+CD57+ T cells (not recorded which) from PBMCs. This sequence originates from a human donor in good health. V gene TRBV6-1 combines with J gene TRBJ1-1; 11 positions agree with TRBD1. The CDR3 protein is CASSKDRGLVTEAFF. The CDR3 nucleotides are TGTGCCAGCAGTAAGGACAGGGGGCTGGTCACTGAAGCTTTCTTT.